Listed below are T cell receptor beta chains from one sample, sequenced in a study of T cell repertoires and HLA-DP antigens. No antigens are known for them. The assay was immunoSEQ multiplex PCR, and TCRdb's table has in-frame clones only and misses some. The table records over 100,000 clones, about 92% of them present only once. The sequenced material came from CD4+ T cells from PBMCs. These receptors came from a woman aged 18-35 years in good health and CMV-seronegative. Both conserved end residues are part of each CDR3. D genes are given only for firm matches. Clone size is shown for a subset of rows, as once, few, many or a class of expanded clone.

D gene: NA; V gene: TRBV18; J gene: TRBJ2-1; clone size: NA; CDR3 protein: CASSHSIDNEQFF; CDR3 DNA: TGTGCCAGCTCACATTCCATAGACAATGAGCAGTTCTTC
D gene: TRBD1; V gene: TRBV4-1; J gene: TRBJ1-2; clone size: few; CDR3 protein: CASSQSYRGIDGYTF; CDR3 DNA: TGCGCCAGCAGCCAATCGTACAGGGGAATTGATGGCTACACCTTC
D gene: TRBD2; V gene: TRBV7-2; J gene: TRBJ2-1; clone size: NA; CDR3 protein: CASSLGLAEYNEQFF; CDR3 DNA: TGTGCCAGCAGCCTGGGACTAGCGGAATACAATGAGCAGTTCTTC
D gene: NA; V gene: TRBV19; J gene: TRBJ1-5; clone size: once; CDR3 protein: CASSIDPPGGAQPQHF; CDR3 DNA: TGTGCCAGTAGTATAGACCCCCCTGGGGGGGCTCAGCCCCAGCATTTT
D gene: NA; V gene: TRBV6-1; J gene: TRBJ1-2; clone size: once; CDR3 protein: CASRKGDGDNYGYTF; CDR3 DNA: TGTGCCAGCAGGAAGGGGGACGGAGATAACTATGGCTACACCTTC
D gene: NA; V gene: TRBV6-6; J gene: TRBJ2-1; clone size: NA; CDR3 protein: CASSYATSGSVRQFF; CDR3 DNA: TGTGCCAGCAGTTACGCCACTTCGGGTTCTGTGAGGCAGTTCTTC
D gene: NA; V gene: TRBV5-1; J gene: TRBJ1-2; clone size: NA; CDR3 protein: CASSLGTGGYTF; CDR3 DNA: TGCGCCAGCAGCCTGGGGACGGGGGGCTACACCTTC
D gene: NA; V gene: TRBV28; J gene: TRBJ2-1; clone size: once; CDR3 protein: CASSLVSEQFF; CDR3 DNA: TGTGCCAGCAGTTTAGTTTCTGAGCAGTTCTTC
D gene: NA; V gene: TRBV29-1; J gene: TRBJ1-2; clone size: NA; CDR3 protein: CSVRGSLIKNNTF; CDR3 DNA: TGCAGCGTTAGGGGCAGCCTAATCAAGAACAACACCTTC
D gene: TRBD1; V gene: TRBV29-1; J gene: TRBJ1-1; clone size: NA; CDR3 protein: CSVGTGGSQAFF; CDR3 DNA: TGCAGCGTGGGGACAGGGGGCTCCCAAGCTTTCTTT
D gene: NA; V gene: TRBV4-1; J gene: TRBJ2-4; clone size: NA; CDR3 protein: CASSQPLAKNIQYF; CDR3 DNA: TGCGCCAGCAGCCAACCTTTAGCCAAAAACATTCAGTACTTC
D gene: NA; V gene: TRBV18; J gene: TRBJ1-4; clone size: once; CDR3 protein: CASSGPNEKLFF; CDR3 DNA: TGTGCCAGCTCCGGACCTAATGAAAAACTGTTTTTT
D gene: NA; V gene: TRBV18; J gene: TRBJ1-5; clone size: NA; CDR3 protein: CASSFTQGMGQPQHF; CDR3 DNA: TGTGCCAGCTCCTTTACCCAGGGGATGGGTCAGCCCCAGCATTTT
D gene: TRBD1; V gene: TRBV28; J gene: TRBJ1-3; clone size: NA; CDR3 protein: CATWDRASGNTIYF; CDR3 DNA: TGTGCCACTTGGGACAGGGCCTCTGGAAACACCATATATTTT
D gene: NA; V gene: TRBV18; J gene: TRBJ1-6; clone size: medium-sized; CDR3 protein: CASSPEVGTLHF; CDR3 DNA: TGTGCCAGCTCACCGGAGGTAGGGACCCTCCACTTT
D gene: TRBD1; V gene: TRBV6-5; J gene: TRBJ1-1; clone size: NA; CDR3 protein: CASRSRQGAGEAFF; CDR3 DNA: TGTGCCAGCAGGTCACGACAGGGGGCCGGTGAAGCTTTCTTT
D gene: TRBD1; V gene: TRBV2; J gene: TRBJ1-4; clone size: NA; CDR3 protein: CASKRGPNEKLFF; CDR3 DNA: TGTGCCAGCAAGAGGGGGCCTAATGAAAAACTGTTTTTT
D gene: TRBD1; V gene: TRBV2; J gene: TRBJ1-4; clone size: NA; CDR3 protein: CASSIPGQGPGKLFF; CDR3 DNA: TGTGCCAGCAGCATTCCGGGACAGGGGCCAGGAAAACTGTTTTTT
D gene: TRBD2; V gene: TRBV7-9; J gene: TRBJ2-7; clone size: once; CDR3 protein: CASSLGAGTSYEQYF; CDR3 DNA: TGTGCCAGCAGCTTAGGAGCGGGGACCTCCTACGAGCAGTACTTC
D gene: TRBD1; V gene: TRBV5-1; J gene: TRBJ1-4; clone size: NA; CDR3 protein: CASSLGQGSNEKLFF; CDR3 DNA: TGCGCCAGCAGCTTGGGACAGGGTTCTAATGAAAAACTGTTTTTT
D gene: TRBD1; V gene: TRBV6-6; J gene: TRBJ1-2; clone size: NA; CDR3 protein: CASSPSGGGGYTF; CDR3 DNA: TGTGCCAGCAGTCCCTCAGGGGGCGGTGGCTACACCTTC
D gene: NA; V gene: TRBV18; J gene: TRBJ2-6; clone size: NA; CDR3 protein: CASSQQGVGANVLTF; CDR3 DNA: TGTGCCAGCTCGCAACAGGGAGTGGGGGCCAACGTCCTGACTTTC
D gene: NA; V gene: TRBV7-2; J gene: TRBJ1-2; clone size: NA; CDR3 protein: CASSLGRDYGYTF; CDR3 DNA: TGTGCCAGCAGCTTGGGACGGGACTATGGCTACACCTTC
D gene: NA; V gene: TRBV6-5; J gene: TRBJ1-1; clone size: NA; CDR3 protein: CASSRVRDTEAFF; CDR3 DNA: TGTGCCAGCAGTAGAGTTAGGGACACTGAAGCTTTCTTT
D gene: TRBD1; V gene: TRBV7-9; J gene: TRBJ1-4; clone size: NA; CDR3 protein: CASSLAVDRDEKLFF; CDR3 DNA: TGTGCCAGCAGCTTAGCGGTAGACAGGGATGAAAAACTGTTTTTT
D gene: NA; V gene: TRBV5-1; J gene: TRBJ2-5; clone size: NA; CDR3 protein: CASSLEGRGRETQYF; CDR3 DNA: TGCGCCAGCAGCTTGGAAGGACGGGGGAGGGAGACCCAGTACTTC
D gene: NA; V gene: TRBV30; J gene: TRBJ2-6; clone size: NA; CDR3 protein: CAWSVDSPSSGANVLTF; CDR3 DNA: TGTGCCTGGAGTGTAGATAGTCCGAGCTCTGGGGCCAACGTCCTGACTTTC
D gene: TRBD1; V gene: TRBV11-2; J gene: TRBJ2-7; clone size: NA; CDR3 protein: CASSLRDRVYEQYF; CDR3 DNA: TGTGCCAGCAGCCTCCGGGACAGGGTATACGAGCAGTACTTC
D gene: TRBD1; V gene: TRBV18; J gene: TRBJ1-4; clone size: once; CDR3 protein: CASSPLRTGGTEKLFF; CDR3 DNA: TGTGCCAGCTCACCACTTCGGACAGGGGGAACTGAAAAACTGTTTTTT
D gene: NA; V gene: TRBV5-1; J gene: TRBJ2-1; clone size: NA; CDR3 protein: CASNQNPINEQFF; CDR3 DNA: TGCGCCAGCAACCAGAACCCCATCAATGAGCAGTTCTTC
D gene: TRBD1; V gene: TRBV19; J gene: TRBJ2-3; clone size: NA; CDR3 protein: CASSPGQGNTDTQYF; CDR3 DNA: TGTGCCAGTAGTCCCGGACAGGGGAACACAGATACGCAGTATTTT
D gene: NA; V gene: TRBV7-9; J gene: TRBJ2-5; clone size: NA; CDR3 protein: CASSSQRLNYRETQYF; CDR3 DNA: TGTGCCAGCAGCTCCCAGCGACTGAACTACCGGGAGACCCAGTACTTC
D gene: TRBD1; V gene: TRBV29-1; J gene: TRBJ1-2; clone size: NA; CDR3 protein: CSVERDSLYGYTF; CDR3 DNA: TGCAGCGTTGAGAGGGACAGCCTCTATGGCTACACCTTC
D gene: NA; V gene: TRBV6-1; J gene: TRBJ2-7; clone size: NA; CDR3 protein: CASSTRTEQYF; CDR3 DNA: TGTGCCAGCAGTACTAGGACAGAGCAGTACTTC
D gene: NA; V gene: TRBV20-1; J gene: TRBJ2-4; clone size: NA; CDR3 protein: CSALDKVIQYF; CDR3 DNA: TGCAGTGCCCTTGATAAGGTCATTCAGTACTTC
D gene: NA; V gene: TRBV9; J gene: TRBJ2-5; clone size: few; CDR3 protein: CASSVQGRPQETQYF; CDR3 DNA: TGTGCCAGCAGCGTACAGGGAAGGCCGCAAGAGACCCAGTACTTC
D gene: TRBD1; V gene: TRBV6-1; J gene: TRBJ1-2; clone size: NA; CDR3 protein: CASSEVDSDRVRYGYTF; CDR3 DNA: TGTGCCAGCAGTGAAGTAGACTCGGACAGGGTACGCTATGGCTACACCTTC
D gene: TRBD1; V gene: TRBV7-9; J gene: TRBJ1-1; clone size: NA; CDR3 protein: CASSQKQGARSAEAFF; CDR3 DNA: TGTGCCAGCAGCCAAAAACAGGGGGCACGGAGCGCTGAAGCTTTCTTT
D gene: TRBD1; V gene: TRBV18; J gene: TRBJ1-5; clone size: NA; CDR3 protein: CASSPTGDSANQPQHF; CDR3 DNA: TGTGCCAGCTCACCTACCGGGGACAGCGCCAATCAGCCCCAGCATTTT
D gene: NA; V gene: TRBV28; J gene: TRBJ2-2; clone size: once; CDR3 protein: CASSLIRVENTGELFF; CDR3 DNA: TGTGCCAGCAGTTTAATCAGGGTCGAAAACACCGGGGAGCTGTTTTTT
D gene: NA; V gene: TRBV6-1; J gene: TRBJ2-5; clone size: NA; CDR3 protein: CASSRDYQYQETQYF; CDR3 DNA: TGTGCCAGCAGTCGAGACTACCAGTACCAAGAGACCCAGTACTTC
D gene: TRBD1; V gene: TRBV28; J gene: TRBJ2-3; clone size: NA; CDR3 protein: CASSLTGGTDTQYF; CDR3 DNA: TGTGCCAGCAGCCTGACAGGGGGAACAGATACGCAGTATTTT
D gene: TRBD2; V gene: TRBV7-3; J gene: TRBJ2-3; clone size: NA; CDR3 protein: CASSLRASGRTSTDTQYF; CDR3 DNA: TGTGCCAGCAGCTTAAGGGCTAGCGGACGAACTAGCACAGATACGCAGTATTTT
D gene: NA; V gene: TRBV11-3; J gene: TRBJ2-3; clone size: NA; CDR3 protein: CASSLMGTDTQYF; CDR3 DNA: TGTGCCAGCAGCTTAATGGGCACAGATACGCAGTATTTT
D gene: NA; V gene: TRBV9; J gene: TRBJ2-3; clone size: NA; CDR3 protein: CASSGGGGASTDTQYF; CDR3 DNA: TGTGCCAGCAGCGGCGGAGGGGGGGCTAGCACAGATACGCAGTATTTT
D gene: NA; V gene: TRBV19; J gene: TRBJ2-3; clone size: NA; CDR3 protein: CASSSRDSTDTQYF; CDR3 DNA: TGTGCCAGTAGCTCCAGGGATAGCACAGATACGCAGTATTTT
D gene: NA; V gene: TRBV4-2; J gene: TRBJ1-1; clone size: NA; CDR3 protein: CASSQDKAEKAFF; CDR3 DNA: TGTGCCAGCAGCCAAGATAAGGCAGAGAAAGCTTTCTTT
D gene: NA; V gene: TRBV18; J gene: TRBJ1-2; clone size: once; CDR3 protein: CASSPEVPNVGGGYGYTF; CDR3 DNA: TGTGCCAGCTCACCAGAGGTGCCCAACGTCGGTGGGGGGTATGGCTACACCTTC
D gene: NA; V gene: TRBV11-2; J gene: TRBJ2-7; clone size: once; CDR3 protein: CASSLVARGPRGYEQYF; CDR3 DNA: TGTGCCAGCAGCTTAGTAGCTAGAGGCCCAAGGGGCTACGAGCAGTACTTC
D gene: NA; V gene: TRBV18; J gene: TRBJ2-5; clone size: NA; CDR3 protein: CASSLRGEETQYF; CDR3 DNA: TGTGCCAGCTCACTCAGGGGTGAGGAGACCCAGTACTTC
D gene: NA; V gene: TRBV6-6; J gene: TRBJ1-5; clone size: NA; CDR3 protein: CASRSSGRRGNQPQHF; CDR3 DNA: TGTGCCAGCAGGTCTTCAGGTAGAAGGGGCAATCAGCCCCAGCATTTT
D gene: NA; V gene: TRBV10-1; J gene: TRBJ1-4; clone size: NA; CDR3 protein: CASRMRETNEKLFF; CDR3 DNA: TGCGCCAGCAGGATGAGGGAAACTAATGAAAAACTGTTTTTT
D gene: NA; V gene: TRBV7-2; J gene: TRBJ1-4; clone size: once; CDR3 protein: CASSLTGPTNEKLFF; CDR3 DNA: TGTGCCAGCAGCTTGACAGGTCCAACTAATGAAAAACTGTTTTTT
D gene: NA; V gene: TRBV19; J gene: TRBJ2-1; clone size: NA; CDR3 protein: CASSIGGSLVNEQFF; CDR3 DNA: TGTGCCAGTAGTATTGGTGGGAGTCTTGTGAATGAGCAGTTCTTC
D gene: TRBD2; V gene: TRBV7-3; J gene: TRBJ2-2; clone size: NA; CDR3 protein: CASSPGRFTGELFF; CDR3 DNA: TGTGCCAGCAGCCCCGGGAGGTTCACCGGGGAGCTGTTTTTT
D gene: TRBD1; V gene: TRBV10-3; J gene: TRBJ2-7; clone size: NA; CDR3 protein: CAISEAQGPYEQYF; CDR3 DNA: TGTGCCATCAGTGAGGCACAGGGGCCCTACGAGCAGTACTTC
D gene: NA; V gene: TRBV27; J gene: TRBJ2-5; clone size: NA; CDR3 protein: CASSRAIGETQYF; CDR3 DNA: TGTGCCAGCAGCCGCGCCATAGGGGAGACCCAGTACTTC
D gene: NA; V gene: TRBV7-6; J gene: TRBJ1-1; clone size: NA; CDR3 protein: CASSLKTFNTEAFF; CDR3 DNA: TGTGCCAGCAGCTTAAAAACCTTTAACACTGAAGCTTTCTTT
D gene: NA; V gene: TRBV5-6; J gene: TRBJ1-1; clone size: NA; CDR3 protein: CASRLLGTALNTEAFF; CDR3 DNA: TGTGCCAGCAGGCTCTTAGGTACAGCACTTAACACTGAAGCTTTCTTT